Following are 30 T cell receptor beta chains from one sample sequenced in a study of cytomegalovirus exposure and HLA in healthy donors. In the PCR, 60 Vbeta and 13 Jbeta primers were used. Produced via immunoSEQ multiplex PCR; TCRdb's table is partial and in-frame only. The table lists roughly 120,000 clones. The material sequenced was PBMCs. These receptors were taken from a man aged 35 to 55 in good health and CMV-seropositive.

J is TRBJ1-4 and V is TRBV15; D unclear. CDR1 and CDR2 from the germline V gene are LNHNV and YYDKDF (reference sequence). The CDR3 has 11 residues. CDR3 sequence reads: CAILVKEKLFF. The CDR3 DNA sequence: TGTGCAATACTCGTGAAGGAAAAACTGTTTTTT.

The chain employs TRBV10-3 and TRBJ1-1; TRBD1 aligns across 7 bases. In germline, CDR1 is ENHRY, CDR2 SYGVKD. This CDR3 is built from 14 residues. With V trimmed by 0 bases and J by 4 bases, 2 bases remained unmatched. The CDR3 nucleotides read TGTGCCATCAGTGAGTCCGCAGGGGGCACTGAAGCTTTCTTT. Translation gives CAISESAGGTEAFF.

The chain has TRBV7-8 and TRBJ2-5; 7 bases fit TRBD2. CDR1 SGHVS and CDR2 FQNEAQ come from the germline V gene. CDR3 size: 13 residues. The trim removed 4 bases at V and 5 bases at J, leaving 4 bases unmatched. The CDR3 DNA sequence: TGTGCCAGCAGCTGGCGGGAGCGTGAGACCCAGTACTTC. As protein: CASSWRERETQYF. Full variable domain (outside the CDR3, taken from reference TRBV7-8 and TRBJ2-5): GAGVSQSPRYKVAKRGQDVALRCDPISGHVSLFWYQQALGQGPEFLTYFQNEAQLDKSGLPSDRFFAERPEGSVSTLKIQRTQQEDSAVYLCASSWRERETQYFGPGTRLLVL.

The CDR3 DNA reads as TGTGCCAGCAGCCCCCAGACCTACAATGAGCAGTTCTTC. Translated: CASSPQTYNEQFF. This chain links TRBV6-5 with TRBJ2-1; no clear D. V lost 6 bases and J 2 bases, leaving 8 bases between the germline ends. Germline V gene lookup returns CDR1 MNHEY and CDR2 SVGAGI. This CDR3 spans 13 amino acids.

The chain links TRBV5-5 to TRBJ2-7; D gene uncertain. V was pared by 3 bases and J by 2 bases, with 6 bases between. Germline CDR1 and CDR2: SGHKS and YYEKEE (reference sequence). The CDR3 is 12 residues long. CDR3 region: CASSSLTYEQYF. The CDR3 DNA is TGTGCCAGCAGCTCTTTAACCTACGAGCAGTACTTC. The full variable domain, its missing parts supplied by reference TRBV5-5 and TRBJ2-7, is DAGVTQSPTHLIKTRGQQVTLRCSPISGHKSVSWYQQVLGQGPQFIFQYYEKEERGRGNFPDRFSARQFPNYSSELNVNALLLGDSALYLCASSSLTYEQYFGPGTRLTVT.

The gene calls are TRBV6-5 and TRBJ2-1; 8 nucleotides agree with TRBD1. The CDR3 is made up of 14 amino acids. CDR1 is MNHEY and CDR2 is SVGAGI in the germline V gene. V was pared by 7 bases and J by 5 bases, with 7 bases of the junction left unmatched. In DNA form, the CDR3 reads TGTGCCAGCACGTGGACAGGGTCGAACAATGAGCAGTTCTTC. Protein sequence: CASTWTGSNNEQFF.

As DNA, the CDR3 is TGTGCCAGCAGCTTAGGTCTAGCCGGGACAGGGAAAGAGCAGTACTTC. Translating it yields CASSLGLAGTGKEQYF. V and J are TRBV7-9 and TRBJ2-7, with 9 bases aligning to TRBD1. CDR3 size: 16 residues. Germline values: CDR1 SEHNR, CDR2 FQNEAQ (reference sequence). Trimming took 1 base from V and 7 from J; bases not matched to a gene: 11. The full variable domain, with the rest looked up from reference TRBV7-9 and TRBJ2-7, is DTGVSQNPRHKITKRGQNVTFRCDPISEHNRLYWYRQTLGQGPEFLTYFQNEAQLEKSRLLSDRFSAERPKGSFSTLEIQRTEQGDSAMYLCASSLGLAGTGKEQYFGPGTRLTVT.

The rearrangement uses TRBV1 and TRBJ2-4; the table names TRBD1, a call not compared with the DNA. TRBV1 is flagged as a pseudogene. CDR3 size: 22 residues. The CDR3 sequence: CTSSHERRQGIPYPLAKNIQYF. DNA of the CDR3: TGCACCAGCAGCCATGAGCGTCGGCAGGGGATTCCCTACCCCCTAGCCAAAAACATTCAGTACTTC.

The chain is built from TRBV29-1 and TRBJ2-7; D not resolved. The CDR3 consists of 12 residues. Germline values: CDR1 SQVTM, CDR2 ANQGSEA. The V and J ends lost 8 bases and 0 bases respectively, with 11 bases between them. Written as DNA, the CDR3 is TGCAGCATCCGTAGCAGCTCCTACGAGCAGTACTTC. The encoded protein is CSIRSSSYEQYF.

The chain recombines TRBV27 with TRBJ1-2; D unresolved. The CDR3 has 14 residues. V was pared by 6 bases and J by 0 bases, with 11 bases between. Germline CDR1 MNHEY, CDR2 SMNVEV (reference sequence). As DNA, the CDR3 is TGTGCCAGCAGGCTCACCGCGACTAACTATGGCTACACCTTC. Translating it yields CASRLTATNYGYTF.

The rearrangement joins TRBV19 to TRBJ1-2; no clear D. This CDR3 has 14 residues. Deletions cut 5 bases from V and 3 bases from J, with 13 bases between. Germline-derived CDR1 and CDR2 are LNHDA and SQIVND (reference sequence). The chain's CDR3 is CASSSEREDYGYTF. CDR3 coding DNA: TGTGCCAGTAGTTCTGAGAGAGAGGACTATGGCTACACCTTC.

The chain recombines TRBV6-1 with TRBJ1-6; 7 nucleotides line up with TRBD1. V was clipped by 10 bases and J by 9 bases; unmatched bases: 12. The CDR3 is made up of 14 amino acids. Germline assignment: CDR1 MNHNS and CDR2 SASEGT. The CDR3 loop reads CATNLDRVGSPLHF. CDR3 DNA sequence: TGTGCCACCAACCTCGACAGGGTCGGTTCACCCCTCCACTTT.

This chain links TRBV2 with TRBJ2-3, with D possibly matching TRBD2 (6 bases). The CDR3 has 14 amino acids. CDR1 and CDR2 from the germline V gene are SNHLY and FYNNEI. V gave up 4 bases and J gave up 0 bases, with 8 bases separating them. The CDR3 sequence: CASSGGLSTDTQYF. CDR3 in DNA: TGTGCCAGCAGTGGGGGACTTAGCACAGATACGCAGTATTTT. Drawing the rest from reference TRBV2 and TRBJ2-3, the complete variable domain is EPEVTQTPSHQVTQMGQEVILRCVPISNHLYFYWYRQILGQKVEFLVSFYNNEISEKSEIFDDQFSVERPDGSNFTLKIRSTKLEDSAMYFCASSGGLSTDTQYFGPGTRLTVL.

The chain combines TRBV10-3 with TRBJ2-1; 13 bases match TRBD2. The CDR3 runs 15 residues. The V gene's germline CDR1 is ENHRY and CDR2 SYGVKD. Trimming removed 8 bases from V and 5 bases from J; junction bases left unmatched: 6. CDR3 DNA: TGTGCCATCTCCTCCGGGACTAGCGGGAACAATGAGCAGTTCTTC. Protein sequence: CAISSGTSGNNEQFF.

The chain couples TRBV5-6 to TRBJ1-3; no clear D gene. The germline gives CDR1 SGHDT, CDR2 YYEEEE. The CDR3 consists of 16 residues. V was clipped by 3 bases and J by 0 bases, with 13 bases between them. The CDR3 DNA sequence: TGTGCCAGCAGCTCCCCGGGGATCAGCTCTGGAAACACCATATATTTT. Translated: CASSSPGISSGNTIYF.

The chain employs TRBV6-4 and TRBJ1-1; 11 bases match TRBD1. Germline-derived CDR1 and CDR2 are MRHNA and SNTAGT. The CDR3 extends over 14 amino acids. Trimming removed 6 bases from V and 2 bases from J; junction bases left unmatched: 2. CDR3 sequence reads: CASRGQGGNTEAFF. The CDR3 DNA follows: TGTGCCAGCAGGGGACAGGGGGGAAACACTGAAGCTTTCTTT.

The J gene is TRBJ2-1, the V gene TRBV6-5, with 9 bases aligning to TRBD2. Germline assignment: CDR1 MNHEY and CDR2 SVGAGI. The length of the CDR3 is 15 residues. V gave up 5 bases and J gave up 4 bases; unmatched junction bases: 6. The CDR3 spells CASSRGGVVYNEQFF. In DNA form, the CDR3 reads TGTGCCAGCAGTCGCGGGGGGGTGGTGTACAATGAGCAGTTCTTC.

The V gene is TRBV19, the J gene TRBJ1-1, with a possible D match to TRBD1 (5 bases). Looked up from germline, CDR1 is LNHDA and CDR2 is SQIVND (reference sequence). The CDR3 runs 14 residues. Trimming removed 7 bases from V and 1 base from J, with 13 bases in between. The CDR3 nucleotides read TGTGCCAGTACCCTCGACAGAACGAACACTGAAGCTTTCTTT. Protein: CASTLDRTNTEAFF.

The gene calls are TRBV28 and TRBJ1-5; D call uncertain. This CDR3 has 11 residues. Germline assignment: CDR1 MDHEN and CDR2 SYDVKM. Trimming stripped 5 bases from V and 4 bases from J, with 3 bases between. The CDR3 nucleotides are TGTGCCAGCAGTCCGAATCAGCCCCAGCATTTT. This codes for CASSPNQPQHF.

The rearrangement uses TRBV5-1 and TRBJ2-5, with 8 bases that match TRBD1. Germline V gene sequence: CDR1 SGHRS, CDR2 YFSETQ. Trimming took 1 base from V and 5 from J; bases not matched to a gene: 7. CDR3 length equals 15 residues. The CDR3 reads CASSLLQGAGETQYF. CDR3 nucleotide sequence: TGCGCCAGCAGCTTGTTGCAGGGGGCAGGGGAGACCCAGTACTTC.

CDR3 loop: CASSVATEGGGKLFF. CDR3 nucleotides: TGTGCCAGCAGCGTAGCTACTGAGGGAGGGGGAAAACTGTTTTTT. The V gene is TRBV9, the J gene TRBJ1-4; TRBD1 might be the D (6 bases). V dropped 0 bases and J dropped 10 bases, with 16 bases sitting between them. Germline V gives CDR1 SGDLS, CDR2 YYNGEE. CDR3 length: 15 residues.

CDR3 in amino acids: CASSQDLAGAADTYNEQFF. The CDR3 nucleotides are TGCGCCAGCAGCCAAGATCTAGCGGGAGCAGCCGATACCTACAATGAGCAGTTCTTC. The chain combines TRBV4-1 with TRBJ2-1; 10 bases map to TRBD2. The CDR3 loop spans 19 amino acids. Germline V gives CDR1 MGHRA, CDR2 YSYEKL. The trim removed 0 bases at V and 2 bases at J, leaving 10 bases unmatched.

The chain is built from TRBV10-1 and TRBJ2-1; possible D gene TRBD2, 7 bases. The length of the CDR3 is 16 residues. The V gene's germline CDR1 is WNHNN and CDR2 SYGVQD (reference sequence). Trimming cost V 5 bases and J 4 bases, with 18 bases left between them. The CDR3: CASSSGGRGGYNEQFF. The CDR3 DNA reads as TGCGCCAGCAGTTCTGGGGGGAGGGGGGGATACAATGAGCAGTTCTTC.

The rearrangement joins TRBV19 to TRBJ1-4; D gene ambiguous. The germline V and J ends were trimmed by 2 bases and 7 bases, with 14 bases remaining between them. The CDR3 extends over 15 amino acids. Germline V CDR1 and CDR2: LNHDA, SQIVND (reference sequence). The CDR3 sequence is CASSIYKPGGEKLFF. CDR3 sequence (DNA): TGTGCCAGTAGTATATACAAACCTGGAGGTGAAAAACTGTTTTTT.

CDR3 sequence reads: CASSNVRNTEAFF. CDR3 nucleotide sequence: TGTGCCAGCAGCAATGTTAGGAACACTGAAGCTTTCTTT. The chain uses TRBV5-4 and TRBJ1-1, with D unresolved. Trimming removed 4 bases from V and 1 base from J, with 8 bases in between. Germline lookup yields CDR1 SGHNT and CDR2 YYREEE (reference sequence). The CDR3 totals 13 residues.

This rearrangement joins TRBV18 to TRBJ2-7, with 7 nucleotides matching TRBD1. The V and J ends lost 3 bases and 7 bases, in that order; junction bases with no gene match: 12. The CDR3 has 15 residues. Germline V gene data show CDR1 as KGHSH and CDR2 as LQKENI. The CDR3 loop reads CASSPFGQAEGEQYF. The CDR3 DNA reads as TGTGCCAGCTCACCCTTCGGACAGGCCGAAGGTGAGCAGTACTTC.

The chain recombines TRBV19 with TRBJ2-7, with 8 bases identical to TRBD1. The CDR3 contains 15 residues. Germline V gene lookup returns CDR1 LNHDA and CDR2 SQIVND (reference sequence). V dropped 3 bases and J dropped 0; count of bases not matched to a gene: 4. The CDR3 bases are TGTGCCAGTAGTATCGGACAGGGTCTCTCCTACGAGCAGTACTTC. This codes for CASSIGQGLSYEQYF.

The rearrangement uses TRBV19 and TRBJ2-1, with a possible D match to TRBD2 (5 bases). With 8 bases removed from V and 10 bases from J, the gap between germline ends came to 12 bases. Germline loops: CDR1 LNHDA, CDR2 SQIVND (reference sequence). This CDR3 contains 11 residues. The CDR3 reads CASGWGEEQFF. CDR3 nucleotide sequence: TGTGCCAGTGGGTGGGGAGAGGAGCAGTTCTTC.

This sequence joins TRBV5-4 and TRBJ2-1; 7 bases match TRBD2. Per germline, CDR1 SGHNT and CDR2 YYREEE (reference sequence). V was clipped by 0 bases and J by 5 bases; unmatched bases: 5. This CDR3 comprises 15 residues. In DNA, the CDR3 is TGTGCCAGCAGCTTGGAGACTAGCAGTCACAATGAGCAGTTCTTC. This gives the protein CASSLETSSHNEQFF.

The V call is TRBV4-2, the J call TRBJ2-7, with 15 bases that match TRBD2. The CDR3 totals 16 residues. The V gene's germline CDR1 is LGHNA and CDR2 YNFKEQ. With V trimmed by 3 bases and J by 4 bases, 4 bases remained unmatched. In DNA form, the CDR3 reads TGTGCCAGCAGCCAGGGACTAGCGGGAGGTTTATACGAGCAGTACTTC. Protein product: CASSQGLAGGLYEQYF.